What follows are 28 T cell receptor beta chains derived from one specimen sequenced in a study of T-cell memory formation after mild COVID-19. Each CDR3 protein gets one entry after TCRdb re-called the 5' RACE reads with MiXCR. Of 15,000 or so distinct CDR3 sequences in the sample, about a fifth are singletons; the top ten hold around 54%. Material for sequencing was PBMCs or a T cell subset sorted from them (not recorded which). The receptors stem from a young man who had mild COVID-19 (a few samples of this study predate the infection). Cell type and time point are not known.

This clonotype was found many times. The genes are TRBV5-1 and TRBJ2-1; unclear D gene. V was cut by 4 bases and J by 8 bases, with 13 bases left in between. This CDR3 region has 13 residues. The germline CDR1 and CDR2 sequences are SGHRS and YFSETQ. CDR3 in amino acids: CASSPGPHHEQFF. CDR3 in DNA: TGCGCCAGCAGCCCCGGCCCACACCATGAGCAGTTCTTC.

This clonotype has a count of ten or more. The rearrangement uses TRBV7-2 and TRBJ1-2, with unresolved D. V lost 6 bases and J 3 bases, leaving 23 bases between the germline ends. This CDR3 spans 17 amino acids. The germline CDR1 and CDR2 sequences are SGHTA and FQGNSA. The CDR3 here is CASRSSNNKRYYYGYTF. In DNA form, the CDR3 reads TGTGCCAGCAGGTCTTCAAATAACAAACGGTATTACTATGGCTACACCTTC. Together with reference TRBV7-2 and TRBJ1-2, the CDR3 gives the full variable domain: GAGVSQSPSNKVTEKGKDVELRCDPISGHTALYWYRQSLGQGLEFLIYFQGNSAPDKSGLPSDRFSAERTGGSVSTLTIQRTQQEDSAVYLCASRSSNNKRYYYGYTFGSGTRLTVV.

This clonotype came up many times. V is TRBV7-9 and J is TRBJ2-7; 7 bases fit TRBD1. CDR3 length: 17 amino acids. Germline lookup yields CDR1 SEHNR and CDR2 FQNEAQ (reference sequence). Germline trimming cut 5 bases from V and 1 base from J; bases unmatched to any gene: 14. CDR3 loop: CASSPGPYRDRSYEQYF. The DNA for the CDR3 is TGTGCCAGCAGCCCCGGACCGTACCGGGACAGATCCTACGAGCAGTACTTC.

This chain joins TRBV4-3 and TRBJ2-7, with 7 bases that match TRBD2. Germline loops: CDR1 LGHNA, CDR2 YSLEER. CDR3 length equals 18 residues. Trimming took 1 base from V and 1 from J; bases not matched to a gene: 13. CDR3 amino acids: CASSQASFRSGASYEQYF. CDR3 nucleotide sequence: TGCGCCAGCAGCCAAGCGAGTTTTAGGAGCGGGGCTTCCTACGAGCAGTACTTC.

This chain links TRBV4-1 with TRBJ2-7, with D tentatively TRBD1 (6 bases). CDR1 and CDR2 (germline): MGHRA, YSYEKL. This CDR3 has 13 amino acids. V lost 5 bases and J lost 9, with 17 bases in between. CDR3 protein: CASSGTTGVRQYF. The CDR3 DNA reads as TGCGCCAGCAGCGGGACAACCGGGGTGAGGCAGTACTTC.

This clonotype was seen repeatedly, ten times or more. The chain combines TRBV27 with TRBJ2-7, with 7 nucleotides matching TRBD1. This CDR3 spans 14 amino acids. Germline V lookup: CDR1 MNHEY, CDR2 SMNVEV (reference sequence). V shed 2 bases and J 3 bases; nucleotides not matched to a gene: 4. This CDR3 reads CASSLIRGSYEQYF. The CDR3 coding sequence is TGTGCCAGCAGTTTAATCAGGGGGAGCTACGAGCAGTACTTC.

This clonotype was observed many times. The V gene is TRBV6-2 or TRBV6-3, the J gene TRBJ2-5, with D unclear. V lost 2 bases to trimming and J lost 3 bases, with 16 bases between them. The CDR3 is 16 residues long. In germline, CDR1 is MNHEY, CDR2 SVGEGT. In DNA form, the CDR3 reads TGTGCCAGCAGTTACGTGTCAGTATATCAAGAAGAGACCCAGTACTTC. Translated, it gives CASSYVSVYQEETQYF.

The V call is TRBV6-5, the J call TRBJ2-7; the D gene is possibly TRBD1 (5 bases). In germline, CDR1 is MNHEY, CDR2 SVGAGI. The CDR3 is made up of 12 amino acids. The CDR3 coding sequence is TGTGAATCTCAGGGTCAGCCGGGCGAGCAGTACTTC. Its translation: CESQGQPGEQYF.

The chain employs TRBV3-1 and TRBJ1-2; 8 nucleotides match TRBD1. Germline V gene lookup returns CDR1 LGHDT and CDR2 YNNKEL (reference sequence). V trimming: 0 bases; J trimming: 4 bases; junction bases outside the gene matches: 13. CDR3 length: 18 amino acids. The CDR3 protein is CASSQEDRGLYRAYGYTF. The CDR3 coding sequence is TGTGCCAGCAGCCAAGAAGACAGGGGATTATATCGGGCCTATGGCTACACCTTC.

This clonotype was seen repeatedly, ten times or more. The chain carries TRBV5-6 and TRBJ2-1; TRBD2 matches at 9 bases. The V segment lost 3 bases and the J segment 5 bases; nucleotides outside the gene matches: 12. The CDR3 has 17 amino acids. Germline CDR1 SGHDT, CDR2 YYEEEE. The CDR3 protein is CASSSNLAGDLHNEQFF. The CDR3 coding sequence is TGTGCCAGCAGCTCTAACTTAGCGGGGGACCTCCACAATGAGCAGTTCTTC.

This clonotype was found many times. This chain connects TRBV7-3 to TRBJ1-1; the D gene is possibly TRBD1 (6 bases). Germline values: CDR1 SGHTA, CDR2 FQGTGA. With 6 bases removed from V and 3 bases from J, the gap between germline ends came to 14 bases. The CDR3 loop spans 14 amino acids. DNA for the CDR3: TGTGCCAGCAGAAGAAACAGGGAGGACACTGAAGCTTTCTTT. Translating it yields CASRRNREDTEAFF. Using reference TRBV7-3 and TRBJ1-1 for the parts outside the CDR3, the full variable domain is GAGVSQTPSNKVTEKGKYVELRCDPISGHTALYWYRQSLGQGPEFLIYFQGTGAADDSGLPNDRFFAVRPEGSVSTLKIQRTERGDSAVYLCASRRNREDTEAFFGQGTRLTVV.

The V and J genes are TRBV5-5 and TRBJ2-7; 9 bases are shared with TRBD1. This CDR3 spans 15 amino acids. Germline trimming cut 4 bases from V and 2 bases from J; bases unmatched to any gene: 7. Germline loops: CDR1 SGHKS, CDR2 YYEKEE (reference sequence). This CDR3 reads CASSPRDRAPYEQYF. The DNA for the CDR3 is TGTGCCAGCAGCCCCCGGGACAGGGCCCCCTACGAGCAGTACTTC.

This chain connects TRBV21-1 to TRBJ1-2. TRBV21-1 is shown as a pseudogene. The CDR3 is 15 residues long. CDR3 in DNA: TGTGCCAGCAGCGCCCGAAGGTCAGTAAACTATGGCTACACCTTC. This gives the protein CASSARRSVNYGYTF.

A few counts support this clonotype. V gene TRBV7-9 combines with J gene TRBJ1-3, with D perhaps TRBD1 (5 bases). This CDR3 contains 16 residues. V lost 3 bases, J lost 0 bases, and 12 bases lay in between. Per the germline V gene, CDR1 is SEHNR and CDR2 is FQNEAQ (reference sequence). The DNA for the CDR3 is TGTGCCAGCAGCTTGTGGGACGAGGGCTCTGGAAACACCATATATTTT. This codes for CASSLWDEGSGNTIYF.

The chain recombines TRBV14 with TRBJ1-6; a possible D gene is TRBD1 (6 bases). The CDR3 contains 15 residues. In germline, CDR1 is SGHDN, CDR2 FVKESK. V dropped 0 bases and J dropped 11 bases, with 14 bases sitting between them. The CDR3: CASSQEGALGTPLHF. CDR3 DNA: TGTGCCAGCAGCCAAGAGGGGGCTCTCGGTACACCCCTCCACTTT.

In this sample, this clonotype turned up many times. The CDR3 region is CAITRDLQETQYF. CDR3 bases: TGTGCCATCACCCGGGACTTACAAGAGACCCAGTACTTC. V usage is TRBV10-3 and J usage is TRBJ2-5; D perhaps matches TRBD2 (6 bases). Germline loops: CDR1 ENHRY, CDR2 SYGVKD. The CDR3 contains 13 residues. V lost 7 bases and J lost 2, with 11 bases in between.

This clonotype has just one count. V and J are TRBV5-5 and TRBJ2-1; no reliable D call. The CDR3 contains 13 residues. CDR1 SGHKS and CDR2 YYEKEE come from the germline V gene (reference sequence). V was clipped by 1 base and J by 9 bases, with 11 bases between them. CDR3: CASSLPTSGEQFF. The CDR3 DNA is TGTGCCAGCAGCTTGCCCACCTCGGGTGAGCAGTTCTTC.

This clonotype showed up many times. The chain uses TRBV20-1 and TRBJ2-3; the D gene could be TRBD1 or TRBD2 (5 bases each). In germline, CDR1 is DFQATT, CDR2 SNEGSKA (reference sequence). The CDR3 has 17 amino acids. V lost 0 bases and J lost 1, with 17 bases in between. The CDR3 coding sequence is TGCAGTGCTAGAGATCGGACTGGGGCCTTTGGCACAGATACGCAGTATTTT. This sequence encodes CSARDRTGAFGTDTQYF.

This chain uses TRBV5-5 with TRBJ2-1; tentative D call: TRBD2 (5 bases). This CDR3 has 13 amino acids. The germline gives CDR1 SGHKS, CDR2 YYEKEE (reference sequence). V was cut by 3 bases and J by 5 bases, with 9 bases left in between. This CDR3 reads CASSSRRDNEQFF. As DNA, the CDR3 is TGTGCCAGCAGCTCGAGGCGGGACAATGAGCAGTTCTTC.

This clonotype was found many times. This rearrangement joins TRBV6-5 to TRBJ2-2; D may correspond to TRBD1 or TRBD2 (5 bases each). The V end was cut by 3 bases, the J end by 3 bases, with 11 bases between. Per the germline V gene, CDR1 is MNHEY and CDR2 is SVGAGI. CDR3 length: 15 amino acids. The CDR3 DNA is TGTGCCAGCAGTTATTGGGACCTTGACACCGGGGAGCTGTTTTTT. The encoded protein is CASSYWDLDTGELFF.

This clonotype appeared many times. The V and J genes are TRBV6-6 and TRBJ1-2, with D perhaps TRBD1 (5 bases). Germline V gives CDR1 MNHNY, CDR2 SVGAGI (reference sequence). The CDR3 is made up of 15 amino acids. Deletions cut 0 bases from V and 8 bases from J, with 16 bases between. CDR3 protein: CASSYSIRDSDGYTF. Here the CDR3 DNA reads TGTGCCAGCAGTTACTCGATCCGGGACTCGGACGGCTACACCTTC.

The chain carries TRBV20-1 and TRBJ1-5, with a tentative D call TRBD1 (6 bases). V was shortened by 6 bases and J by 0 bases, with 9 bases between the two germline ends. CDR1 and CDR2 from the germline V gene are DFQATT and SNEGSKA (reference sequence). The CDR3 runs to 13 residues. The CDR3 protein is CSAKGGSNQPQHF. In nucleotides, the CDR3 is TGCAGTGCCAAGGGGGGTAGCAATCAGCCCCAGCATTTT.

This clonotype was detected many times. The chain carries TRBV11-2 and TRBJ2-2; D gene ambiguous. The V and J ends lost 4 bases and 5 bases respectively, with 8 bases between them. CDR1 is SGHAT, CDR2 FQNNGV, per germline. The CDR3 totals 13 residues. CDR3 residues: CASSSHWTGELFF. In nucleotides, the CDR3 is TGTGCCAGCAGCTCCCACTGGACCGGGGAGCTGTTTTTT. Variable domain in full (rest from reference TRBV11-2 and TRBJ2-2): EAGVAQSPRYKIIEKRQSVAFWCNPISGHATLYWYQQILGQGPKLLIQFQNNGVVDDSQLPKDRFSAERLKGVDSTLKIQPAKLEDSAVYLCASSSHWTGELFFGEGSRLTVL.

By share, this clonotype ranks as medium-sized. The genes are TRBV20-1 and TRBJ2-3; D assignment may be TRBD1 or TRBD2 (5 bases each). Germline V gene sequence: CDR1 DFQATT, CDR2 SNEGSKA (reference sequence). V was clipped by 1 base and J by 5 bases, with 16 bases between them. The CDR3 runs to 15 residues. The CDR3 spells CSARARDEGRDTQYF. The CDR3, as DNA: TGCAGTGCTAGAGCCCGGGACGAAGGAAGAGATACGCAGTATTTT.

This clonotype has ten or more counts. V usage is TRBV4-2 and J usage is TRBJ1-1; D is ambiguous. Trimming took off 1 base at V and 6 bases at J, with 18 bases between the two ends. In germline, CDR1 is LGHNA, CDR2 YNFKEQ. This CDR3 spans 16 amino acids. The CDR3 region has the DNA TGTGCCAGCAGCCAAGGAGGAGACCACACTTATCCTGAAGCTTTCTTT. As protein: CASSQGGDHTYPEAFF.

In its sample, this clonotype was seen many times. V is TRBV14 and J is TRBJ2-7, with TRBD1 as a possible D gene (5 bases). The V gene's germline CDR1 is SGHDN and CDR2 FVKESK. The length of the CDR3 is 16 residues. V lost 0 bases and J 2 bases, leaving 14 bases between the germline ends. The CDR3 region is CASSQDRQGPPYEQYV. In DNA form, the CDR3 reads TGTGCCAGCAGCCAAGATAGGCAGGGTCCCCCCTACGAGCAGTACGTC.

The table lists this clonotype with many counts. The rearrangement links TRBV20-1 to TRBJ1-2; unclear D gene. CDR3 length equals 14 residues. Trimming took off 2 bases at V and 4 bases at J, with 14 bases between the two ends. Germline CDR1 DFQATT, CDR2 SNEGSKA (reference sequence). CDR3 residues: CSARSTSQIYGYTF. Here the CDR3 DNA reads TGCAGTGCTAGATCCACCTCACAGATCTATGGCTACACCTTC.

This clonotype was detected many times. J is TRBJ1-2 and V is TRBV6-5, with 12 bases fitting TRBD1. Germline-derived CDR1 and CDR2 are MNHEY and SVGAGI. V lost 5 bases and J lost 13; bases outside the gene matches: 8. The CDR3 extends over 13 amino acids. The CDR3, as DNA: TGTGCCAGCAGTAATCCGGGACAGGGGGCGCCCACCTTC. It translates to CASSNPGQGAPTF.